This TCR beta chain stems from a study of monozygotic twins with inflammatory bowel disease. Study-wide results and caveats: The study found lower TCRbeta diversity (inverse Simpson) in IBD patients than in healthy co-twins. Cells of different T cell subtypes could not be told apart.

Concerning this clonotype: The antigen remains unidentified.

The input for each TCR library was around 3,400 ng of total RNA. TCRdb reanalyzed the 5' RACE reads, giving one entry per CDR3 protein sequence and no DNA. This table lists about 330,000 distinct CDR3 sequences. This CDR3 is built from 14 residues. Germline V lookup: CDR1 MNHEY, CDR2 SMNVEV (reference sequence). Sample: blood. The gene calls are TRBV27 and TRBJ2-1; the TCRdb call, TRBD2, lacks DNA for checking. The receptor was derived from a human donor with ulcerative colitis or Crohn's disease, or a healthy co-twin of an affected twin (not recorded which). This CDR3 reads CASSRRDLYNEQFF.